The entry below gives a single T cell receptor beta chain sequence along with its context. V dropped 2 bases and J dropped 2 bases, with 9 bases sitting between them. The CDR3 length is 14 residues. CDR1 is MNHEY, CDR2 SMNVEV, per germline (reference sequence). Produced via immunoSEQ multiplex PCR; TCRdb's table is partial and in-frame only. In the table there are more than 95,000 clones, roughly 93% of which are singletons. These data belong to a study of control samples from healthy donors and cancer patients. This sequence originates from a man aged 25 to 45 in good health. What was sequenced was blood. The rearrangement uses TRBV27 and TRBJ1-1, with D uncertain. The CDR3 protein is CASSLPGENTEAFF. DNA of the CDR3: TGTGCCAGCAGTTTACCGGGAGAAAACACTGAAGCTTTCTTT.